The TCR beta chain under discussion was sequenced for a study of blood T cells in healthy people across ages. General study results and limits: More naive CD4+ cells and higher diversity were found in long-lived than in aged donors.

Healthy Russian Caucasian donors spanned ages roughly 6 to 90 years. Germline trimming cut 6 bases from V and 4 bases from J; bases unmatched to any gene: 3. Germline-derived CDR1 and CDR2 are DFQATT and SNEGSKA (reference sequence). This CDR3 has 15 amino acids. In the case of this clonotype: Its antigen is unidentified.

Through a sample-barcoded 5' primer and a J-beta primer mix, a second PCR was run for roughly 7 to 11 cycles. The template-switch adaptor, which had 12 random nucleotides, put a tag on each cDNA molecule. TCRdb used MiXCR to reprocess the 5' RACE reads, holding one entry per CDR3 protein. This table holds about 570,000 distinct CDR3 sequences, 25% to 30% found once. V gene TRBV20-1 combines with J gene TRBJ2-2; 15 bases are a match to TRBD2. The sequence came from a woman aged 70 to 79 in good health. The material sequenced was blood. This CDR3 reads CSARTSGGATGELFF. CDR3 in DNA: TGCAGTGCCAGGACTAGCGGGGGGGCCACCGGGGAGCTGTTTTTT.